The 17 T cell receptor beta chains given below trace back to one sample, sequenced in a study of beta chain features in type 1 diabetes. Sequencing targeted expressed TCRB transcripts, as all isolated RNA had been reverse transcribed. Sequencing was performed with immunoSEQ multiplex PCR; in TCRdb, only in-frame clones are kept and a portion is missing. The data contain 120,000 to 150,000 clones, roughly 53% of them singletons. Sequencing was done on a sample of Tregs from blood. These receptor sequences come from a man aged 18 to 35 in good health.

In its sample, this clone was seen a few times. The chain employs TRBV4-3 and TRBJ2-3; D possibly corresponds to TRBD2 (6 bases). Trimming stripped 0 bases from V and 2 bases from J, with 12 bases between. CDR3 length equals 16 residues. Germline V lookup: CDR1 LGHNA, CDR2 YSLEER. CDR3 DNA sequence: TGCGCCAGCAGCCAAGAGATTAGCGGCTACACAGATACGCAGTATTTT. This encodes CASSQEISGYTDTQYF.

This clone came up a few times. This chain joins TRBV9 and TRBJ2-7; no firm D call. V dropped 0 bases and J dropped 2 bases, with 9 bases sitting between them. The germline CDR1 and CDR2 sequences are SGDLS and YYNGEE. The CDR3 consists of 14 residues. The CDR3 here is CASSVAPEAYEQYF. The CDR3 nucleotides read TGTGCCAGCAGCGTAGCCCCAGAGGCCTACGAGCAGTACTTC.

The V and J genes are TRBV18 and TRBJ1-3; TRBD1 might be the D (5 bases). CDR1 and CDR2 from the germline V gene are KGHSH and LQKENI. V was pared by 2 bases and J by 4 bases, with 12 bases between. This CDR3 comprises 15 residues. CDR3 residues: CASSPYGALGNTIYF. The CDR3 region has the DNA TGTGCCAGCTCACCATATGGGGCGCTGGGAAACACCATATATTTT.

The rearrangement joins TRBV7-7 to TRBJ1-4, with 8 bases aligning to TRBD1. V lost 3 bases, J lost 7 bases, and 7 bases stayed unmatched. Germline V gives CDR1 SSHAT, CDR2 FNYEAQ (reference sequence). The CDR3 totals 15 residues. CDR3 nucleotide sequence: TGTGCCAGCAGCTTCCGGACAGGGCCGGGTGAAAAACTGTTTTTT. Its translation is CASSFRTGPGEKLFF.

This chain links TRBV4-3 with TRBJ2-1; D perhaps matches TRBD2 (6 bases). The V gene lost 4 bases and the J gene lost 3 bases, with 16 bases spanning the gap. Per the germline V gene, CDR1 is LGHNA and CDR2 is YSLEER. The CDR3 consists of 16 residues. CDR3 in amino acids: CASSRSSGEFYNEQFF. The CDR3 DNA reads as TGCGCCAGCAGCCGTAGCTCGGGGGAGTTCTACAATGAGCAGTTCTTC.

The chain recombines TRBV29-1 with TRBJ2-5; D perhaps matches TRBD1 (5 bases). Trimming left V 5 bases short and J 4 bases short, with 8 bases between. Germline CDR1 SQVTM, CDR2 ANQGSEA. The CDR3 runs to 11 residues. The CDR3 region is CSVPGLETQYF. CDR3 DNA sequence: TGCAGCGTTCCAGGGTTAGAGACCCAGTACTTC. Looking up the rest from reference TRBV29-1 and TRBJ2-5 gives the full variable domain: SAVISQKPSRDICQRGTSLTIQCQVDSQVTMMFWYRQQPGQSLTLIATANQGSEATYESGFVIDKFPISRPNLTFSTLTVSNMSPEDSSIYLCSVPGLETQYFGPGTRLLVL.

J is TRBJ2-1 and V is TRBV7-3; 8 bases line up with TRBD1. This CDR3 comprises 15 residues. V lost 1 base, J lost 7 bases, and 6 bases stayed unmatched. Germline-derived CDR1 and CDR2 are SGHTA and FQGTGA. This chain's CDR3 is CASSLRQGNRNEQFF. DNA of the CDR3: TGTGCCAGCAGCTTAAGACAGGGGAATAGAAATGAGCAGTTCTTC.

The CDR3 sequence is CASSLSHSYEQYF. In DNA form, the CDR3 reads TGTGCCAGCAGCTTAAGCCACTCCTACGAGCAGTACTTC. The chain links TRBV7-6 to TRBJ2-7, with unresolved D. Trimming pared 2 bases from V and 0 bases from J, leaving 5 bases between. The germline gives CDR1 SGHVS, CDR2 FNYEAQ. The CDR3 sequence is 13 residues long.

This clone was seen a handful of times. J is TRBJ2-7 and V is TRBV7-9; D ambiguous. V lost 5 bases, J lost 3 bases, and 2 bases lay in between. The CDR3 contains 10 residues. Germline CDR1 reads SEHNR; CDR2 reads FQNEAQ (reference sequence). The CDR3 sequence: CASSHYEQYF. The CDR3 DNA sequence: TGTGCCAGCAGCCACTACGAGCAGTACTTC.

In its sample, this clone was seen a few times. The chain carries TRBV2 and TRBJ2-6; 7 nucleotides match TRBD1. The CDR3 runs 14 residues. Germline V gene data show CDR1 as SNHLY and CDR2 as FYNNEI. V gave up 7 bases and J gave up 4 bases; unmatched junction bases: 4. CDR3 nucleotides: TGTGCCAGCATGACAGGGACCGGGGCCAACGTCCTGACTTTC. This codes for CASMTGTGANVLTF.

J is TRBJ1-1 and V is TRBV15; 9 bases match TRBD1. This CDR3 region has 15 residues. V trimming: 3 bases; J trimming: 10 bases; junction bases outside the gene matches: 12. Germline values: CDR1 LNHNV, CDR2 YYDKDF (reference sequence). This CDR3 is CATSRTGTGKVRAFF. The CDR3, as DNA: TGTGCCACCAGCAGGACAGGGACAGGGAAAGTTAGAGCTTTCTTT. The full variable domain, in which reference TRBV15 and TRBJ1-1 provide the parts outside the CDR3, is DAMVIQNPRYQVTQFGKPVTLSCSQTLNHNVMYWYQQKSSQAPKLLFHYYDKDFNNEADTPDNFQSRRPNTSFCFLDIRSPGLGDTAMYLCATSRTGTGKVRAFFGQGTRLTVV.

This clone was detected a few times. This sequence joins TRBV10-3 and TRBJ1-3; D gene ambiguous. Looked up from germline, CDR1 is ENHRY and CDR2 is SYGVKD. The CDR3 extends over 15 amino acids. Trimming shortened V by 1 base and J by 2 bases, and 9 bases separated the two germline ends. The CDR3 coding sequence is TGTGCCATCAGTGAGTTTGGCCCCGCTGGAAACACCATATATTTT. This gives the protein CAISEFGPAGNTIYF.

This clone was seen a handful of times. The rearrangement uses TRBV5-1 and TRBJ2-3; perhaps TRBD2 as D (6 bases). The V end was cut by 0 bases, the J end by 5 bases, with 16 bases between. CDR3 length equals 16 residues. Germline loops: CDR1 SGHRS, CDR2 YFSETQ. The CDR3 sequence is CASSLAGLPSGDTQYF. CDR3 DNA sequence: TGCGCCAGCAGCTTGGCCGGACTACCTTCCGGAGATACGCAGTATTTT.

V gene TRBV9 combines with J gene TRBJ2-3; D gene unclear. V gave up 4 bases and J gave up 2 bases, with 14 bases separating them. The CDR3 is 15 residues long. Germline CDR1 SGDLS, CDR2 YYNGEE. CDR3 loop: CASSPTGYATDTQYF. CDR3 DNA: TGTGCCAGCAGCCCCACGGGTTATGCCACAGATACGCAGTATTTT. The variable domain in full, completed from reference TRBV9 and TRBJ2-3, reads DSGVTQTPKHLITATGQRVTLRCSPRSGDLSVYWYQQSLDQGLQFLIQYYNGEERAKGNILERFSAQQFPDLHSELNLSSLELGDSALYFCASSPTGYATDTQYFGPGTRLTVL.

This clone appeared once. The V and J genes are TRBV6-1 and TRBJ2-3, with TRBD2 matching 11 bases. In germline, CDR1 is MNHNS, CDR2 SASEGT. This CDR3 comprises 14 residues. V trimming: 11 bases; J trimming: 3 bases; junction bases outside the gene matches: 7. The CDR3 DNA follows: TGTGCCGGAGCTTTAGCGGGGGGGACAGATACGCAGTATTTT. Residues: CAGALAGGTDTQYF.

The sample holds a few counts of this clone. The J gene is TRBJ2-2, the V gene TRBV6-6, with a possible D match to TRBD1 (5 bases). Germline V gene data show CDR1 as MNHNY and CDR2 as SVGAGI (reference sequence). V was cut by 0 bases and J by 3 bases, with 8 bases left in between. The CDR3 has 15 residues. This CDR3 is CASSYSPRDTGELFF. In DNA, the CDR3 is TGTGCCAGCAGTTACTCCCCCAGGGACACCGGGGAGCTGTTTTTT.

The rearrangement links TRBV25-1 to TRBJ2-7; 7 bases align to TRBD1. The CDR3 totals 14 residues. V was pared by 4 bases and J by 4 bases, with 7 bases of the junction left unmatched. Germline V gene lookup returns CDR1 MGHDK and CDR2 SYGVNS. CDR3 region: CASSGDSWIYEQYF. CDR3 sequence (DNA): TGTGCCAGCAGTGGGGACAGTTGGATTTACGAGCAGTACTTC.